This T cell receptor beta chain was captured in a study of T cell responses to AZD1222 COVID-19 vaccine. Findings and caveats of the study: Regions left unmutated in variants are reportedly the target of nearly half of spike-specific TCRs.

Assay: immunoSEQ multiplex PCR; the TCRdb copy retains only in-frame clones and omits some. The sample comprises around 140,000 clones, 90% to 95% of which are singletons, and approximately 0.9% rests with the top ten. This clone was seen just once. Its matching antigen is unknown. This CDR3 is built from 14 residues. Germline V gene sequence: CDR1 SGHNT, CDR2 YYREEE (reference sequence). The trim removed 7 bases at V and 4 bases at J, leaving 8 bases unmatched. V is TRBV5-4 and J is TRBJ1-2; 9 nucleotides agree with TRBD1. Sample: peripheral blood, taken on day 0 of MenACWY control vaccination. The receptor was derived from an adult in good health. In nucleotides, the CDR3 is TGTGCCAGCGGGCCTCCGACAGGGGGCTATGGCTACACCTTC. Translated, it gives CASGPPTGGYGYTF.